The subject of this entry is one TCR beta chain. Its specificity is not known. Trimming at V came to 2 bases and at J to 0 bases, leaving 13 bases not matched to a gene. Germline CDR1 SGHRS, CDR2 YFSETQ. The CDR3 length is 19 residues. The source of the sample is a study of cytomegalovirus exposure and HLA in healthy donors. The study's findings and limits: Researchers counted 164 TCR beta chains as cytomegalovirus-associated.

Profiling relied on immunoSEQ multiplex PCR, and the TCRdb table lists in-frame clones only, not all of them. The table records 200,000 to 250,000 clones, just over 90% of them present only once. Source material: PBMCs. This clonotype originated in a young woman in good health and CMV-seronegative. The J gene is TRBJ1-3, the V gene TRBV5-1, with 8 nucleotides matching TRBD1. CDR3 residues: CASSFTAGGSRGSGNTIYF. The CDR3 DNA reads TGCGCCAGCAGCTTTACGGCAGGGGGCTCTAGAGGCTCTGGAAACACCATATATTTT.